This section outlines one T cell receptor (beta chain) sequence together with its context. Its antigen is not known. This record comes from a study of human CD8 memory T cell subsets. By negative magnetic separation, total CD8+ T cells were enriched. The source of the RNA was duplicate vials containing some 160,000 sorted CD8+ T cells for each subset. The TCR beta sequencing libraries came from UMI-labeled 5' RACE. Each CDR3 protein gets one entry in TCRdb, which reprocessed the 5' RACE reads and gives no DNA. Listed are about 10,000 distinct CDR3 sequences; 20% to 25% falls within the top ten. Germline assignment: CDR1 SGDLS and CDR2 YYNGEE. The CDR3 is made up of 16 amino acids. General observations from the study: Stem-like memory and precursor exhausted T cell repertoires had very little in common with each other. Chao1 was used to estimate diversity, and its estimates suggested stem-like memory T cells were more diverse than precursor exhausted T cells.

The source of this sequence is a human donor in good health. Sequencing was carried out using CD8+ T cells from PBMCs. The chain combines TRBV9 with TRBJ2-6; TCRdb proposes TRBD1, but this gene call is untestable without DNA. This CDR3 reads CASSPNSGKGANVLTF.